One sample yielded the 7 T cell receptor beta chains listed below, sequenced in a study of T cell repertoires in cytomegalovirus infection. No antigen has been identified for these receptors. TCRdb reprocessed the reads with MiXCR, giving one entry per CDR3 protein. The table shows some 920,000 distinct CDR3 sequences, with 31% occurring only once. This material consisted of cultured CD8+ T cells from PBMCs, taken from culture after CMV antigen stimulation. All receptors derive from a human donor in good health (CMV status not recorded). Some clones in this sample may be carry-over from other donors' samples.

A single count supports this clonotype. The chain recombines TRBV4-1 with TRBJ1-4; 9 nucleotides line up with TRBD1. CDR1 MGHRA and CDR2 YSYEKL come from the germline V gene. The J segment lost 4 bases and the V segment lost 7 bases, leaving 7 bases of the junction unmatched. The CDR3 loop spans 15 amino acids. The CDR3 is CASTERQGVNEKLFF. The CDR3 DNA sequence: TGCGCCAGCACAGAACGACAGGGGGTTAATGAAAAACTGTTTTTT.

This clonotype has more than one count but fewer than ten. This sequence joins TRBV6-1 and TRBJ1-2, with TRBD1 as a possible D gene (6 bases). Germline V gene sequence: CDR1 MNHNS, CDR2 SASEGT. This CDR3 is built from 13 residues. Trimming stripped 2 bases from V and 7 bases from J, with 11 bases between. The DNA for the CDR3 is TGTGCCAGCAGTGAATGGCCAGGGGCTGGCTACACCTTC. Translating it yields CASSEWPGAGYTF.

The rearrangement uses TRBV11-2 and TRBJ2-2; D perhaps matches TRBD1 (6 bases). This CDR3 is built from 14 residues. The germline V gene has CDR1 SGHAT and CDR2 FQNNGV. V lost 5 bases and J lost 4, with 11 bases in between. The CDR3 DNA sequence: TGTGCCAGCAGCCCAGGGGCATTCACCGGGGAGCTGTTTTTT. Its translation: CASSPGAFTGELFF.

Points on this clonotype: A single base separates this from a much larger clone, so it may be a read error. This chain links TRBV7-9 with TRBJ1-2; 9 nucleotides match TRBD1. CDR1 and CDR2 from the germline V gene are SEHNR and FQNEAQ (reference sequence). The CDR3 extends over 16 amino acids. This CDR3 is CASSLAETGGFYDYTF. The CDR3 bases are TGTGCCAGCAGCTTAGCAGAGACAGGGGGATTCTATGACTACACCTTC.

V usage is TRBV3-1 and J usage is TRBJ2-3; 7 positions agree with TRBD2. CDR3 length: 15 residues. Germline V gives CDR1 LGHDT, CDR2 YNNKEL (reference sequence). V gave up 4 bases and J gave up 4 bases; unmatched junction bases: 8. This CDR3 is CASSPGWGGSDTQYF. The DNA for the CDR3 is TGTGCCAGCAGCCCAGGGTGGGGGGGGTCAGATACGCAGTATTTT.

This clonotype came up a few times. The chain has TRBV5-3 and TRBJ1-2, with 8 positions matching TRBD1. TRBV5-3 is known as an ORF, though its function is uncertain. Losses at the gene ends were 8 bases for V and 2 bases for J; bases not matched to a gene: 17. The CDR3 extends over 17 amino acids. The CDR3 bases are TGTGCCAGCAGCCCGGCAACCCGGAGGGACAGGAACTATGGCTACACCTTC. It yields the protein CASSPATRRDRNYGYTF.

This clonotype has at least ten counts. The CDR3 DNA reads TGTGCCAGCAGCACTCGGGAGGGGGGCCCACTTGGTGGCTACACCTTC. Residues: CASSTREGGPLGGYTF. The chain links TRBV7-2 to TRBJ1-2, with TRBD1 as a possible D gene (6 bases). V lost 5 bases, J lost 7 bases, and 23 bases lay in between. The CDR3 extends over 16 amino acids. Per germline, CDR1 SGHTA and CDR2 FQGNSA. The whole variable domain, remainder taken from reference TRBV7-2 and TRBJ1-2, is GAGVSQSPSNKVTEKGKDVELRCDPISGHTALYWYRQSLGQGLEFLIYFQGNSAPDKSGLPSDRFSAERTGGSVSTLTIQRTQQEDSAVYLCASSTREGGPLGGYTFGSGTRLTVV.